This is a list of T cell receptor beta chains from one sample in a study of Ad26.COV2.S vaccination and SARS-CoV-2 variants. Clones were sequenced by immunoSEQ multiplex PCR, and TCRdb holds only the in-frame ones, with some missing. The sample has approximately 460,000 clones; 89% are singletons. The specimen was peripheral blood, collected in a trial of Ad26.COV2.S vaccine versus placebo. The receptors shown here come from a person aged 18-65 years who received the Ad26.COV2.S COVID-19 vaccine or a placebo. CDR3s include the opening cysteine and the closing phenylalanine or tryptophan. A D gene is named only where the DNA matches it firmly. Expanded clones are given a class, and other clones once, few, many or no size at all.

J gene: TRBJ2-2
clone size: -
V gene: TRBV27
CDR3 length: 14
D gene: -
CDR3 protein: CASSPGWVQGELFF
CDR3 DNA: TGTGCCAGCAGTCCCGGCTGGGTGCAAGGGGAGCTGTTTTTT

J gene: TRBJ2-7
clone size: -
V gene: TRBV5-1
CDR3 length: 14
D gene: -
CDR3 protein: CASSQTGPSGEQYF
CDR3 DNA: TGCGCCAGCAGCCAGACAGGCCCATCAGGGGAGCAGTACTTC

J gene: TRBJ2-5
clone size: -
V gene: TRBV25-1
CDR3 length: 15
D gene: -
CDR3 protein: CASSGGPVQRLGQYF
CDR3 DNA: TGTGCCAGCAGTGGTGGTCCCGTCCAGCGCCTAGGCCAGTACTTC

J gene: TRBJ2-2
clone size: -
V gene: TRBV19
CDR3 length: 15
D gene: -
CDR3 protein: CASSIWQPRGGELFF
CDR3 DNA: TGTGCCAGTAGTATCTGGCAACCTCGCGGCGGGGAGCTGTTTTTT

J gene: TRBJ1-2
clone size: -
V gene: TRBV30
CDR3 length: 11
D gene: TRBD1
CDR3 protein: CACDRGVSYTF
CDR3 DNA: TGTGCCTGCGACAGGGGGGTCAGCTACACCTTC

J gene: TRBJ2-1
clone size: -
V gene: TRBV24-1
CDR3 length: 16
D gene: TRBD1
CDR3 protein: CATSAPDRGSYNEQFF
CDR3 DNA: TGTGCCACCAGTGCCCCGGACAGGGGCTCCTACAATGAGCAGTTCTTC

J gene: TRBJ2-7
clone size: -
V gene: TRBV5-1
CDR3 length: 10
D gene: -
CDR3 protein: CASIHGEQYF
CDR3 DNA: TGCGCCAGCATCCATGGCGAGCAGTACTTC

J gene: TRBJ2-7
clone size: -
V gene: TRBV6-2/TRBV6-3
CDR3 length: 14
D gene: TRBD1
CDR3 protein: CASSTDRGHYEQYF
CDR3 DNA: TGTGCCAGCAGTACGGACAGGGGGCACTACGAGCAGTACTTC

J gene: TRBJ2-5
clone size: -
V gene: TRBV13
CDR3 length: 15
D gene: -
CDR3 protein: CASSFPPSGQETQYF
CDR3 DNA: TGTGCCAGCAGCTTCCCGCCCAGCGGCCAAGAGACCCAGTACTTC

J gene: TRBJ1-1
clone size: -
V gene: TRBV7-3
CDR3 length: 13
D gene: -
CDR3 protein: CASSFSMNTEAFF
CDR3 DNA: TGTGCCAGCAGCTTTTCCATGAACACTGAAGCTTTCTTT

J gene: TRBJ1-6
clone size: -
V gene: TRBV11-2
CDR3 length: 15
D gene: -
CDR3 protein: CASSLDRGFNSPLHF
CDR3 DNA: TGTGCCAGCAGCTTAGATCGGGGGTTTAATTCACCCCTCCACTTT

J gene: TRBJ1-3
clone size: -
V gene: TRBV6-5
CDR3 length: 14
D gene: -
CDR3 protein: CASVRDNSGNTIYF
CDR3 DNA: TGTGCCAGTGTACGGGATAACTCTGGAAACACCATATATTTT

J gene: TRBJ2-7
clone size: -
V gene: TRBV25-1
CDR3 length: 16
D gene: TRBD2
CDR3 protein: CASTRGGEGRFFEQYF
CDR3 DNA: TGTGCCAGCACTCGGGGTGGGGAGGGGAGATTCTTTGAGCAGTACTTC

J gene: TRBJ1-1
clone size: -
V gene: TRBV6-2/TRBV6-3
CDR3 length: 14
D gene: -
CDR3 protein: CASSYLGMGTEAFF
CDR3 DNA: TGTGCCAGCAGTTACTTGGGTATGGGTACTGAAGCTTTCTTT

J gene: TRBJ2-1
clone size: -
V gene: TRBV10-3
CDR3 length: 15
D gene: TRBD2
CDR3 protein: CAIRSPSGTYNEQFF
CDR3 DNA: TGTGCCATCAGGAGCCCTAGCGGAACCTACAATGAGCAGTTCTTC

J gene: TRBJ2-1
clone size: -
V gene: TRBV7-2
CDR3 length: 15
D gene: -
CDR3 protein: CASSLSAGFYNEQFF
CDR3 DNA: TGTGCCAGCAGCTTATCAGCGGGTTTCTACAATGAGCAGTTCTTC

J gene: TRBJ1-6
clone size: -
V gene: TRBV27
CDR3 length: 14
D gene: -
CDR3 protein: CASKGPGFVSPLHF
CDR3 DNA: TGTGCCAGCAAAGGACCGGGATTTGTCTCACCCCTCCACTTT

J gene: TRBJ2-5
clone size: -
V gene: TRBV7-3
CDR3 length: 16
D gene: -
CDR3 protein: CASSLGGQMRGETQYF
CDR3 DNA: TGTGCCAGCAGCTTGGGGGGACAGATGAGAGGAGAGACCCAGTACTTC

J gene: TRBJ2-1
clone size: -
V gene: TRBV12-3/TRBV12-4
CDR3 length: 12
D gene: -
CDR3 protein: CASKNWGDEQFF
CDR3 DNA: TGTGCCAGCAAGAACTGGGGCGATGAGCAGTTCTTC

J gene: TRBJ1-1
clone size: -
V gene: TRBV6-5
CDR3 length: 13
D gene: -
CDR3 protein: CASSLGQPTEAFF
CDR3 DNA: TGTGCCAGCAGTTTAGGACAGCCCACTGAAGCTTTCTTT

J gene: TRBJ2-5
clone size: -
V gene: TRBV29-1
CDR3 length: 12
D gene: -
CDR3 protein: CSVDARAQTQYF
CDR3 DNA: TGCAGCGTTGACGCCAGGGCCCAGACCCAGTACTTC

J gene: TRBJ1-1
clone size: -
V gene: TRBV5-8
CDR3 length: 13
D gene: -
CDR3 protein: CASSQDLNTEAFF
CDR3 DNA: TGTGCCAGCAGCCAGGACCTGAACACTGAAGCTTTCTTT

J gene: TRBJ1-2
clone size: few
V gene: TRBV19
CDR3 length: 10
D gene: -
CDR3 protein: CAERVTGYTF
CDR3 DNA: TGTGCCGAGAGGGTGACTGGCTACACCTTC

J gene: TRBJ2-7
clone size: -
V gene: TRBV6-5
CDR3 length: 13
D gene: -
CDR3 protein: CASSSRRLGEQYF
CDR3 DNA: TGTGCCAGCAGTTCTCGTCGACTGGGCGAGCAGTACTTC

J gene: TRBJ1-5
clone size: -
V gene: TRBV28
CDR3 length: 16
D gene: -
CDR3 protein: CASSLGRAIGNQPQHF
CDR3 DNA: TGTGCCAGCAGTCTAGGGAGGGCCATTGGCAATCAGCCCCAGCATTTT

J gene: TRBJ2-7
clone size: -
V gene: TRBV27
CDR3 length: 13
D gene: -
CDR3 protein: CASTSGGTYEQYF
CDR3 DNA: TGTGCCAGCACATCGGGCGGAACCTACGAGCAGTACTTC

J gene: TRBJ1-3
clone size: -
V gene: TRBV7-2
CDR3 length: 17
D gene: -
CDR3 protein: CASSPQSSRSSGNTIYF
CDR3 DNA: TGTGCCAGCAGCCCACAATCCTCTCGGAGCTCTGGAAACACCATATATTTT

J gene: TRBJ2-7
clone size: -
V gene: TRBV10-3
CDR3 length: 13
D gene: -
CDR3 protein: CAIRPVNSYEQYF
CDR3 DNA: TGTGCCATCAGGCCTGTAAACTCCTACGAGCAGTACTTC